Shown below are 6 T cell receptor beta chains from a single sample sequenced in a study of memory CD4+ T cells and cytomegalovirus serostatus. The protocol was immunoSEQ multiplex PCR, while the TCRdb copy is restricted to in-frame clones and leaves out a portion. Of some 56,000 clones listed, 82% are singletons. Single viable CD3+CD4+CD8-CD45RO+ cells were sorted as the memory CD4+ T cells. The specimen was memory CD4+ T cells from blood. These TCRs come from an adult in good health and CMV-seronegative.

V usage is TRBV5-4 and J usage is TRBJ1-2; perhaps TRBD1 as D (6 bases). V was pared by 4 bases and J by 0 bases, with 13 bases between. Germline-derived CDR1 and CDR2 are SGHNT and YYREEE (reference sequence). The CDR3 consists of 15 residues. The CDR3 DNA reads TGTGCCAGCAGCATAAGGGGGAGGCCTAACTATGGCTACACCTTC. It specifies CASSIRGRPNYGYTF.

This chain uses TRBV5-6 with TRBJ2-5; the D call may be TRBD1 or TRBD2 (6 bases each). Trimming took off 2 bases at V and 3 bases at J, with 14 bases between the two ends. This CDR3 is built from 15 residues. Per the germline V gene, CDR1 is SGHDT and CDR2 is YYEEEE. CDR3 sequence (DNA): TGTGCCAGCAGCTTTGGGGGGCGGGGAGAAGAGACCCAGTACTTC. Protein sequence: CASSFGGRGEETQYF.

The gene calls are TRBV28 and TRBJ1-2; 10 bases fit TRBD1. Germline CDR1 is MDHEN and CDR2 is SYDVKM. This CDR3 has 14 residues. Trimming removed 2 bases from V and 8 bases from J; junction bases left unmatched: 5. In DNA, the CDR3 is TGTGCCAGCAGTTTAGGGACAGGGGCGCGAGGCTACACCTTC. Translation gives CASSLGTGARGYTF.

J is TRBJ1-2 and V is TRBV7-2; tentatively, D is TRBD1 (5 bases). The V end lost 7 bases, the J end lost 0 bases, and 15 bases lay between the germline ends. The CDR3 contains 15 residues. The germline gives CDR1 SGHTA, CDR2 FQGNSA. The CDR3 here is CASTHSGVANYGYTF. CDR3 nucleotides: TGTGCCAGCACCCACTCGGGGGTAGCTAACTATGGCTACACCTTC.

The count of this clone is one. V usage is TRBV6-6 and J usage is TRBJ2-6; a possible D gene is TRBD1 (5 bases). The CDR3 spans 16 residues. Germline assignment: CDR1 MNHNY and CDR2 SVGAGI (reference sequence). V was pared by 2 bases and J by 2 bases, with 10 bases between. CDR3 sequence: CASSYAQGAGANVLTF. In DNA, the CDR3 is TGTGCCAGCAGTTACGCCCAAGGGGCTGGGGCCAACGTCCTGACTTTC.

The gene calls are TRBV6-6 and TRBJ2-7; D call uncertain. Germline CDR1 reads MNHNY; CDR2 reads SVGAGI (reference sequence). CDR3 length: 13 amino acids. The germline V and J ends were trimmed by 2 bases and 4 bases, with 9 bases remaining between them. The CDR3 DNA reads as TGTGCCAGCAGTTACACCAGTGTTTACGAGCAGTACTTC. This gives the protein CASSYTSVYEQYF.